The 6 T cell receptor beta chains reported below all come from one sample, sequenced in a study of human T cells and chemical hapten exposure. TCRdb re-derived calls from the RACE reads in MiXCR, one entry per CDR3 protein. This table holds 87,000 or so distinct CDR3 sequences, roughly a tenth found once. Time point here: pre-sensitization, week 0. Noted treatment: therapeutic diphenylcyclopropenone sensitization with weekly scalp DPC. Material: whole blood, obtained in connection with sensitization to the hapten diphenylcyclopropenone (DPC). The receptors were gathered from a woman in her thirties or forties with alopecia areata. Some clones in this sample may be carry-over from other donors' samples.

This clonotype was recorded many times. In DNA form, the CDR3 reads TGTGCCAGCAGCTTGGATCCGGGAGCCGAGCAGTACTTC. Amino acid sequence: CASSLDPGAEQYF. The chain joins TRBV5-5 to TRBJ2-7; TRBD2 might be the D (6 bases). The V end was cut by 0 bases, the J end by 6 bases, with 10 bases between. CDR3 length equals 13 residues. Germline-derived CDR1 and CDR2 are SGHKS and YYEKEE (reference sequence).

In its sample, this clonotype was seen many times. The chain has TRBV12-3 or TRBV12-4 and TRBJ2-2, with 9 nucleotides matching TRBD1. The V and J ends lost 8 bases and 2 bases, in that order; junction bases with no gene match: 9. This CDR3 has 16 amino acids. CDR3 nucleotide sequence: TGTGCCAGCGAACACGGACAGGGGTTTAACACCGGGGAGCTGTTTTTT. Translating gives CASEHGQGFNTGELFF.

This clonotype was counted many times. The chain couples TRBV11-2 to TRBJ2-7; TRBD2 is a possible D gene (6 bases). V gave up 5 bases and J gave up 0 bases, with 20 bases separating them. Germline assignment: CDR1 SGHAT and CDR2 FQNNGV. This CDR3 has 17 amino acids. The CDR3 DNA follows: TGTGCCAGCAGCCCCAGGCCCGGGACTTCCAGCTCCTACGAGCAGTACTTC. Its translation: CASSPRPGTSSSYEQYF.

This clonotype was recorded at least ten times. The V and J genes are TRBV7-2 and TRBJ1-1; D not certain. The germline V and J ends were trimmed by 1 base and 3 bases, with 12 bases remaining between them. Germline V lookup: CDR1 SGHTA, CDR2 FQGNSA. The CDR3 consists of 15 residues. The CDR3 spells CASSLVHGGHTEAFF. CDR3 in DNA: TGTGCCAGCAGCTTAGTACATGGTGGACACACTGAAGCTTTCTTT.

The sample holds many counts of this clonotype. CDR3 DNA sequence: TGTGCCAGCAGTGCCCCGAGGCGCATGAACACTGAAGCTTTCTTT. Protein: CASSAPRRMNTEAFF. The rearrangement joins TRBV28 to TRBJ1-1; D is uncertain. V shed 5 bases and J shed 0 bases, with 13 bases lying between them. This CDR3 has 15 residues. Germline CDR1 MDHEN, CDR2 SYDVKM.

This clonotype was observed at least ten times. This rearrangement joins TRBV28 to TRBJ1-1; D remains unclear. Looked up from germline, CDR1 is MDHEN and CDR2 is SYDVKM. CDR3 length: 15 residues. The ends were cut back, 8 bases at V and 3 bases at J, with 19 bases in the middle. The DNA for the CDR3 is TGTGCCAGCGGATCGGCCCCCCCGGCCTACACTGAAGCTTTCTTT. The encoded protein is CASGSAPPAYTEAFF.